This paragraph reports one T cell receptor beta chain. The target antigen is unknown. This may be a read error: a much more frequent sequence differs by one nucleotide. This sample is part of a study of CD8+CD57+ T cells in acquired aplastic anemia. In the study overall: An average of roughly 2.9 ug of DNA was obtained from sorted CD4+ and CD8+ cells. Findings of the study overall: The study identified 25 to 30 CD8+ CDR3 sequences shared by patients and controls. Patients versus controls showed no significant CD8+ Simpson's diversity difference.

TCR beta VDJ and CDR3 profiles were obtained from a genomic DNA template. From the reads, TCRdb called clonotypes with MiXCR, one entry per CDR3 protein. The sample yields about 58,000 distinct CDR3 sequences, roughly three fifths seen once. Losses at the gene ends were 5 bases for V and 5 bases for J; bases not matched to a gene: 5. CDR3 size: 14 residues. Germline CDR1 and CDR2: SGHTA and FQGNSA. Patients included in sequencing had previously demonstrated CD8+CD57+ cell expansion by flow cytometry. The rearrangement joins TRBV7-2 to TRBJ2-7; TRBD1 matches 11 bases. The sequence derives from a human donor with aplastic anemia. The sequencing sample was made of sorted CD4+, CD8+, or CD8+CD57+ T cells (not recorded which) from PBMCs. The CDR3 nucleotides are TGTGCCAGCAGCCCCCGGACAGGGGGCAACGAGCAGTACGTC. It yields the protein CASSPRTGGNEQYV.